A single sample is the source of the 24 T cell receptor beta chains below, sequenced in a study of T cell responses to AZD1222 COVID-19 vaccine. Sequencing was performed with immunoSEQ multiplex PCR; in TCRdb, only in-frame clones are kept and a portion is missing. The profile covers about 130,000 clones, with over 85% appearing a single time and approximately 6.8% taken by the ten largest. The specimen was peripheral blood, collected 28 days after the second AZD1222 dose. The receptors come from an adult who received the AZD1222 COVID-19 vaccine.

This sequence joins TRBV4-3 and TRBJ1-1; D remains ambiguous. The CDR3 contains 13 residues. V dropped 4 bases and J dropped 4 bases, with 10 bases sitting between them. Germline V gene sequence: CDR1 LGHNA, CDR2 YSLEER. The CDR3 region is CASSRRSGTEAFF. CDR3 nucleotides: TGCGCCAGCAGCCGAAGGTCGGGCACTGAAGCTTTCTTT.

This sequence joins TRBV6-5 and TRBJ2-7; 7 bases align to TRBD1. The CDR3 has 15 residues. Per germline, CDR1 MNHEY and CDR2 SVGAGI. J lost 2 bases, V lost 7 bases, and 11 bases had no gene match. The CDR3: CASNHLGGQAYEQYF. The CDR3 bases are TGTGCCAGCAACCACCTAGGCGGACAGGCCTACGAGCAGTACTTC.

This chain connects TRBV21-1 to TRBJ1-6; the DNA was not used to check the table's D call, TRBD1. TRBV21-1 counts as a pseudogene. The CDR3 runs to 13 residues. The chain's CDR3 is CASKAGGRSPLHF. CDR3 sequence (DNA): TGTGCCAGCAAAGCAGGGGGCCGGTCACCCCTCCACTTT.

The chain combines TRBV18 with TRBJ2-1; possible D gene TRBD1, 6 bases. The CDR3 runs to 15 residues. Germline V lookup: CDR1 KGHSH, CDR2 LQKENI. V dropped 3 bases and J dropped 15 bases, with 24 bases sitting between them. CDR3 in DNA: TGTGCCAGCTCACCTCTCAGGGGAACCCCAGTCCCACCGTTCTTC. Protein product: CASSPLRGTPVPPFF.

The chain uses TRBV11-3 and TRBJ2-2; D not certain. Germline V gene lookup returns CDR1 SGHNT and CDR2 YENEEA. Between the trimmed V and J ends, which lost 3 bases and 0 bases, there was a span of 8 bases. This CDR3 spans 15 amino acids. CDR3 in DNA: TGTGCCAGCAGCTTTAGTCACTCGAACACCGGGGAGCTGTTTTTT. Residues: CASSFSHSNTGELFF.

The chain has TRBV19 and TRBJ2-3, with 8 bases aligning to TRBD1. The CDR3 totals 15 residues. Germline CDR1 and CDR2: LNHDA and SQIVND (reference sequence). V lost 5 bases and J lost 4; bases outside the gene matches: 8. CDR3 region: CASSPNRGDPDTQYF. The CDR3 coding sequence is TGTGCCAGTAGTCCCAACAGGGGGGACCCAGATACGCAGTATTTT.

The chain uses TRBV5-4 and TRBJ1-1, with D tentatively TRBD1 (5 bases). Looked up from germline, CDR1 is SGHNT and CDR2 is YYREEE (reference sequence). Deletions cut 1 base from V and 0 bases from J, with 13 bases between. The CDR3 spans 16 residues. The CDR3 is CASSLSGQGLNTEAFF. CDR3 nucleotide sequence: TGTGCCAGCAGCTTGTCGGGGCAGGGCCTGAACACTGAAGCTTTCTTT.

The chain employs TRBV5-1 and TRBJ1-2; D is unresolved. Looked up from germline, CDR1 is SGHRS and CDR2 is YFSETQ. V lost 2 bases and J lost 6, with 14 bases in between. CDR3 length: 14 amino acids. The chain's CDR3 is CASSFPTRWDGYTF. The CDR3 DNA follows: TGCGCCAGCAGCTTTCCCACGAGATGGGATGGCTACACCTTC.

The chain has TRBV5-1 and TRBJ1-1, with D uncertain. Between the trimmed V and J ends, which lost 1 base and 1 base, there was a span of 17 bases. Germline assignment: CDR1 SGHRS and CDR2 YFSETQ. The CDR3 spans 17 residues. The CDR3 DNA sequence: TGCGCCAGCAGCTTGTACGGGAGTGGGCTTGGGAACACTGAAGCTTTCTTT. Amino acids: CASSLYGSGLGNTEAFF.

Only one count was recorded for this clone. The chain employs TRBV4-1 and TRBJ2-7; D unresolved. There are 13 residues in the CDR3. The V gene's germline CDR1 is MGHRA and CDR2 YSYEKL. V was cut by 0 bases and J by 2 bases, with 5 bases left in between. The CDR3 sequence: CASSQEVAYEQYF. The CDR3 region has the DNA TGCGCCAGCAGCCAAGAGGTAGCCTACGAGCAGTACTTC.

This chain links TRBV12-3 or TRBV12-4 with TRBJ1-2; a possible D gene is TRBD1 (6 bases). This CDR3 contains 11 residues. V lost 8 bases and J 7 bases, leaving 11 bases between the germline ends. Here the CDR3 reads CASRGRGGYTF. The CDR3 DNA reads TGTGCCAGCCGGGGGCGGGGTGGCTACACCTTC.

The V gene is TRBV4-1, the J gene TRBJ2-7; no definite D call. Trimming removed 3 bases at V and 2 bases at J, with 14 bases between. Germline loops: CDR1 MGHRA, CDR2 YSYEKL. The CDR3 runs to 15 residues. The CDR3: CASSQATDGPYEQYF. In DNA form, the CDR3 reads TGCGCCAGCAGCCAGGCAACTGACGGGCCCTACGAGCAGTACTTC.

The rearrangement uses TRBV7-2 and TRBJ1-2, with 7 bases aligning to TRBD1. The J segment lost 1 base and the V segment lost 2 bases, leaving 7 bases of the junction unmatched. This CDR3 is built from 16 residues. Germline V gives CDR1 SGHTA, CDR2 FQGNSA. The CDR3 region has the DNA TGTGCCAGCAGCTTAAGTGGGACAGATAATAACTATGGCTACACCTTC. This sequence encodes CASSLSGTDNNYGYTF.

The chain uses TRBV29-1 and TRBJ1-4; possibly TRBD1 for D (5 bases). In germline, CDR1 is SQVTM, CDR2 ANQGSEA. The CDR3 covers 12 residues. V was shortened by 7 bases and J by 5 bases, with 11 bases between the two germline ends. CDR3 sequence: CSAGTTNEKLFF. The CDR3 nucleotides are TGCAGCGCCGGGACTACCAATGAAAAACTGTTTTTT. Together with reference TRBV29-1 and TRBJ1-4, the CDR3 gives the full variable domain: SAVISQKPSRDICQRGTSLTIQCQVDSQVTMMFWYRQQPGQSLTLIATANQGSEATYESGFVIDKFPISRPNLTFSTLTVSNMSPEDSSIYLCSAGTTNEKLFFGSGTQLSVL.

The V and J genes are TRBV19 and TRBJ1-6, with D possibly being TRBD1 (6 bases). V was clipped by 6 bases and J by 7 bases, with 13 bases between them. Germline V gene data show CDR1 as LNHDA and CDR2 as SQIVND (reference sequence). There are 14 residues in the CDR3. This CDR3 reads CASSFGGQNSPLHF. The CDR3 DNA follows: TGTGCCAGTAGCTTCGGGGGACAAAATTCACCCCTCCACTTT.

The V call is TRBV6-9, the J call TRBJ1-5; D is ambiguous. CDR3 length: 15 residues. Trimming took off 3 bases at V and 1 base at J, with 10 bases between the two ends. Germline CDR1 is MNHGY and CDR2 is SVAAGI. CDR3 bases: TGTGCCAGCAGTTACGACGGTGGGAGCAATCAGCCCCAGCATTTT. Translation: CASSYDGGSNQPQHF.

This clone appeared many times. The chain combines TRBV6-2 or TRBV6-3 with TRBJ2-2, with unresolved D. CDR1 is MNHEY, CDR2 SVGEGT, per germline. Trimming pared 2 bases from V and 5 bases from J, leaving 9 bases between. CDR3 length: 14 residues. The CDR3 DNA sequence: TGTGCCAGCAGTTACGAAGAGGAGACCGGGGAGCTGTTTTTT. It translates to CASSYEEETGELFF.

The rearrangement uses TRBV12-3 or TRBV12-4 and TRBJ1-1, with D possibly being TRBD1 (6 bases). With 6 bases removed from V and 11 bases from J, the gap between germline ends came to 16 bases. CDR3 length equals 12 residues. The CDR3 loop reads CASSALQGQAFF. The CDR3 DNA reads as TGTGCCAGCAGCGCCCTCCAGGGGCAGGCTTTCTTT.

The chain couples TRBV6-6 to TRBJ1-2; 9 bases are shared with TRBD1. V gave up 6 bases and J gave up 3 bases; unmatched junction bases: 8. This CDR3 spans 15 amino acids. Germline V CDR1 and CDR2: MNHNY, SVGAGI (reference sequence). As DNA, the CDR3 is TGTGCCAGCAGGGGGGGACAGGGCCCCCACTATGGCTACACCTTC. Translation: CASRGGQGPHYGYTF.

This chain joins TRBV18 and TRBJ2-5, with D unresolved. The CDR3 is made up of 14 amino acids. Between the trimmed V and J ends, which lost 1 base and 3 bases, there was a span of 9 bases. CDR1 is KGHSH and CDR2 is LQKENI in the germline V gene. The CDR3 DNA follows: TGTGCCAGCTCACCACTTTCCGGAGAAGAGACCCAGTACTTC. Translating gives CASSPLSGEETQYF.

V gene TRBV30 combines with J gene TRBJ2-2, with 8 nucleotides matching TRBD2. The J segment lost 3 bases and the V segment lost 0 bases, leaving 3 bases of the junction unmatched. Germline V gene sequence: CDR1 GTSNPN, CDR2 SVGIG (reference sequence). The CDR3 loop spans 15 amino acids. CDR3 amino acids: CAWSVRGGYTGELFF. CDR3 nucleotide sequence: TGTGCCTGGAGTGTACGGGGGGGTTACACCGGGGAGCTGTTTTTT.

The chain uses TRBV7-2 and TRBJ1-2; the D is unclear. This CDR3 contains 16 residues. V dropped 1 base and J dropped 1 base, with 13 bases sitting between them. Germline V gene sequence: CDR1 SGHTA, CDR2 FQGNSA. CDR3 sequence reads: CASSLDWQSRNYGYTF. Here the CDR3 DNA reads TGTGCCAGCAGCTTAGATTGGCAGTCTCGTAACTATGGCTACACCTTC. Full variable domain (outside the CDR3, taken from reference TRBV7-2 and TRBJ1-2): GAGVSQSPSNKVTEKGKDVELRCDPISGHTALYWYRQSLGQGLEFLIYFQGNSAPDKSGLPSDRFSAERTGGSVSTLTIQRTQQEDSAVYLCASSLDWQSRNYGYTFGSGTRLTVV.

The CDR3 sequence is CASTPQEGANTDTQYF. CDR3 DNA sequence: TGTGCCAGCACGCCCCAGGAGGGGGCAAACACAGATACGCAGTATTTT. The gene calls are TRBV3-1 (or the pseudogene TRBV3-2) and TRBJ2-3, with D tentatively TRBD1 (7 bases). This CDR3 contains 16 residues. The germline V gene has CDR1 LGHDT and CDR2 YNNKEL (reference sequence). Trimming removed 7 bases from V and 2 bases from J, with 19 bases in between.

V and J are TRBV11-3 and TRBJ2-5, with TRBD2 as a possible D gene (5 bases). CDR3 length: 13 amino acids. The V end was cut by 1 base, the J end by 9 bases, with 12 bases between. The germline V gene has CDR1 SGHNT and CDR2 YENEEA. The CDR3 region has the DNA TGTGCCAGCAGCTTAGTGCATGCCGGGGCCCAGTACTTC. Protein sequence: CASSLVHAGAQYF.